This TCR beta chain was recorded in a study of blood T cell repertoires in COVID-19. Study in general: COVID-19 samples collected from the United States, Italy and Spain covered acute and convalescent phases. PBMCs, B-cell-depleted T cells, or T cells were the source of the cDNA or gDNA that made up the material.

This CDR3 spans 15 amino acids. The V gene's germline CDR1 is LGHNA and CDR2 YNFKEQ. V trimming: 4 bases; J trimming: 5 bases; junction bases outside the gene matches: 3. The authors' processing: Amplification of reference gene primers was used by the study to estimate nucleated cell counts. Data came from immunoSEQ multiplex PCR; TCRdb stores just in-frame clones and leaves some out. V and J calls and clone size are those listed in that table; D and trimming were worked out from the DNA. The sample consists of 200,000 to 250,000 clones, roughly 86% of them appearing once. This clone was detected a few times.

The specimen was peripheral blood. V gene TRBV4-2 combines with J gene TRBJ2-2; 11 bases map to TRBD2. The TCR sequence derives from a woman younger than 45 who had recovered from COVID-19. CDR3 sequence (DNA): TGTGCCAGCAGCCTCCGGACTAGCGGGACCGGGGAGCTGTTTTTT. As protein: CASSLRTSGTGELFF.